This T cell receptor beta chain emerged from a study of blood T cell repertoires in COVID-19. CDR3 length: 17 residues. Losses at the gene ends were 0 bases for V and 7 bases for J; bases not matched to a gene: 5. Looked up from germline, CDR1 is LGHDT and CDR2 is YNNKEL (reference sequence). As handled by the study authors: Using reference gene primer amplification, nucleated cell counts were estimated. TCRdb keeps only in-frame clones here, not all; method: immunoSEQ multiplex PCR. V and J calls and clone size come straight from that table; D and trimming were deduced from the DNA. Here the sample spans 250,000 to 300,000 clones, approximately 86% being singletons.

The specimen sequenced was peripheral blood. This chain uses TRBV3-1 (or the pseudogene TRBV3-2) with TRBJ2-1, with 14 bases that match TRBD2. This receptor was taken from a man aged 18 to 29 with active or convalescent COVID-19. The CDR3 region is CASSQDMGLAGANEQFF. The DNA of the CDR3 is TGTGCCAGCAGCCAAGATATGGGACTAGCGGGAGCGAATGAGCAGTTCTTC.